A selection of T cell receptor beta chains follows, all from one sample in a study of blood T cell repertoires in COVID-19. Profiled with immunoSEQ multiplex PCR; TCRdb holds only in-frame clones, not every one. The profile shows more than 250,000 clones, approximately 83% of them singletons. Sequencing was carried out using PBMCs or T cells enriched from blood (not recorded which). These receptors were collected from a man under 40 who had recovered from COVID-19. Each CDR3 is given with its conserved first and last residue. D genes are given only for firm matches.

CASSPGLAGAYQGETQYF,TGCGCCAGCAGCCCGGGACTAGCGGGGGCCTACCAAGGAGAGACCCAGTACTTC,TRBD2,TRBV4-1,TRBJ2-5
CASSETGSGTYEQYF,TGTGCCAGTAGTGAAACAGGGTCCGGAACCTACGAGCAGTACTTC,NA,TRBV19,TRBJ2-7
CATSDPPSGHDTQYF,TGTGCCACCAGTGACCCCCCCAGTGGGCATGATACGCAGTATTTT,NA,TRBV24-1,TRBJ2-3
CASSATAGGRTDTQYF,TGTGCCAGCAGCGCGACAGCGGGGGGGCGCACAGATACGCAGTATTTT,TRBD2,TRBV9,TRBJ2-3
CASSPGTDQETQYF,TGTGCCAGCTCACCCGGGACAGACCAAGAGACCCAGTACTTC,TRBD1,TRBV18,TRBJ2-5
CASSLNTYGETQYF,TGCGCCAGCAGCTTGAATACCTACGGAGAGACCCAGTACTTC,NA,TRBV5-1,TRBJ2-5
CASSLEYRGRETQYF,TGCGCCAGCAGCTTGGAGTACAGGGGGCGAGAGACCCAGTACTTC,TRBD1,TRBV5-1,TRBJ2-5
CATRGKGAYTEAFF,TGTGCCACCAGAGGGAAGGGGGCTTACACTGAAGCTTTCTTT,TRBD1,TRBV15,TRBJ1-1
CASSQGQNYGYTF,TGTGCCAGCAGCCAAGGACAGAACTATGGCTACACCTTC,NA,TRBV14,TRBJ1-2
CASSEGTGDGYTF,TGTGCCAGCAGTGAAGGGACAGGGGATGGCTACACCTTC,TRBD1,TRBV2,TRBJ1-2